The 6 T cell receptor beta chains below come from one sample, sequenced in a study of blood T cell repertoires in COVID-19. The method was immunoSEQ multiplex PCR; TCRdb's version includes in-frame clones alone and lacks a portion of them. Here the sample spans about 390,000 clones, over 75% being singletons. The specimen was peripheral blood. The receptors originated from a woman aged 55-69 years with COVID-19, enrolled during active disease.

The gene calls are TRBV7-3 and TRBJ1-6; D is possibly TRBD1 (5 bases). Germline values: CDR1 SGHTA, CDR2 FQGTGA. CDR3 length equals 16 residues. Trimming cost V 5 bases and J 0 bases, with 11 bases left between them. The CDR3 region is CASSRDSDSYNSPLHF. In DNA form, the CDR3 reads TGTGCCAGCAGCCGAGACAGCGACTCCTATAATTCACCCCTCCACTTT.

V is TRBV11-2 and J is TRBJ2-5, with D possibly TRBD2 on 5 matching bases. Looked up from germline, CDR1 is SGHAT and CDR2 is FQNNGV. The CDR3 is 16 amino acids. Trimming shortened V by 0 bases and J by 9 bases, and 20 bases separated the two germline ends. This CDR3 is CASSLDPTAVGLAQYF. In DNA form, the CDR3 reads TGTGCCAGCAGCTTAGATCCCACAGCGGTCGGCTTGGCCCAGTACTTC.

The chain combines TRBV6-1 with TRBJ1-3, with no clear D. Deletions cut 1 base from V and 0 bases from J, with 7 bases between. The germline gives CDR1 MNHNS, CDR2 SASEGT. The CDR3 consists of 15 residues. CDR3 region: CASSEGPISGNTIYF. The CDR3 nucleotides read TGTGCCAGCAGTGAAGGGCCGATCTCTGGAAACACCATATATTTT.

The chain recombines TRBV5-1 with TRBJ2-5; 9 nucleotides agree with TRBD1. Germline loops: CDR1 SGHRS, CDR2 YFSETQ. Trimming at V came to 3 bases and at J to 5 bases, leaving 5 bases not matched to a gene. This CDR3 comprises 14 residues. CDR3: CASSWGQGGETQYF. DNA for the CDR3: TGCGCCAGCAGCTGGGGACAGGGAGGTGAGACCCAGTACTTC.

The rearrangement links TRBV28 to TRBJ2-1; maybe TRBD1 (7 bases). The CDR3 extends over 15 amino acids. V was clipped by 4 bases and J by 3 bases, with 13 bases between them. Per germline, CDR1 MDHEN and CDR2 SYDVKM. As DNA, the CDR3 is TGTGCCAGCAGTTCCGGACAGGACTACTACAATGAGCAGTTCTTC. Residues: CASSSGQDYYNEQFF.

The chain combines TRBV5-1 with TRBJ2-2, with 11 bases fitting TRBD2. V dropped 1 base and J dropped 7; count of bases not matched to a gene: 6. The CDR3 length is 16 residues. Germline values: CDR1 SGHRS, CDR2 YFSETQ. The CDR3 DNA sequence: TGCGCCAGCAGCTTGTTGCTAGCGGGGGGCGACGGGGAGCTGTTTTTT. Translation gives CASSLLLAGGDGELFF.